This T cell receptor beta chain is from a study of monozygotic twins with inflammatory bowel disease. One entry per CDR3 protein, without DNA, is what TCRdb gives after re-calling the 5' RACE reads. Its listing shows approximately 330,000 distinct CDR3 sequences. The source of this sequence is a human donor with ulcerative colitis or Crohn's disease, or a healthy co-twin of an affected twin (not recorded which). Sequencing was carried out using blood.

CDR3 sequence: CASSSGGVRDTSSYEQYF. The genes are TRBV5-4 and TRBJ2-7; TCRdb lists TRBD1, though no DNA is available to test this call. Per germline, CDR1 SGHNT and CDR2 YYREEE (reference sequence). The CDR3 sequence is 18 residues long.